Sequencing of this T cell receptor (beta chain) was carried out in a study of shared clonotypes between healthy human individuals. Sequencing was performed with immunoSEQ multiplex PCR; in TCRdb, only in-frame clones are kept and a portion is missing. Found here are millions of clones, approximately 95% of them singletons; the top ten hold under 0.45%. Only Caucasian adults living in Nashville, Tennessee served as donors. V was shortened by 5 bases and J by 0 bases, with 10 bases between the two germline ends. Germline CDR1 and CDR2: MDHEN and SYDVKM. The CDR3 consists of 15 residues. Sequencing input: naive CD4+ T cells from PBMCs. The subset denotes: CD45RA+ positively selected. The chain is built from TRBV28 and TRBJ2-2; D might be TRBD2 (5 bases). The sequence was obtained from a man between 18 and 29 years old in good health. Some clones in this sample may be carry-over from other donors' samples. The CDR3 coding sequence is TGTGCCAGCAGTCCCTACGGGACGAACACCGGGGAGCTGTTTTTT. Protein sequence: CASSPYGTNTGELFF.